One sample yielded the 17 T cell receptor beta chains listed below, sequenced in a study of blood T cell repertoires in COVID-19. The method was immunoSEQ multiplex PCR; TCRdb's version includes in-frame clones alone and lacks a portion of them. The table records 59,000 or so clones, 79% of them present only once. Sequenced: peripheral blood. All receptors derive from a man aged 55 to 70 with acute or convalescent COVID-19.

This clone was found a few times. The V call is TRBV9, the J call TRBJ2-2; 7 bases are a match to TRBD2. Trimming took 0 bases from V and 2 from J; bases not matched to a gene: 7. The CDR3 totals 17 residues. Germline V lookup: CDR1 SGDLS, CDR2 YYNGEE. Written as DNA, the CDR3 is TGTGCCAGCAGCGTAGTGGCTAGCGGAGTTAACACCGGGGAGCTGTTTTTT. Protein sequence: CASSVVASGVNTGELFF.

The gene calls are TRBV18 and TRBJ2-7, with 10 bases fitting TRBD1. The germline CDR1 and CDR2 sequences are KGHSH and LQKENI. This CDR3 comprises 14 residues. Trimming removed 5 bases from V and 8 bases from J; junction bases left unmatched: 9. The CDR3 DNA follows: TGTGCCAGCTCAACCGGGACAGGGGTGGGGAAGCAGTACTTC. Translating it yields CASSTGTGVGKQYF. Based on the CDR3 plus reference TRBV18 and TRBJ2-7, the full variable domain is NAGVMQNPRHLVRRRGQEARLRCSPMKGHSHVYWYRQLPEEGLKFMVYLQKENIIDESGMPKERFSAEFPKEGPSILRIQQVVRGDSAAYFCASSTGTGVGKQYFGPGTRLTVT.

V gene TRBV9 combines with J gene TRBJ1-1; TRBD1 is a possible D gene (5 bases). Trimming removed 4 bases from V and 9 bases from J, with 16 bases in between. This CDR3 is built from 13 residues. Germline V gene sequence: CDR1 SGDLS, CDR2 YYNGEE. The DNA for the CDR3 is TGTGCCAGCAGCTTCGGGACTACCACGCAAGCTTTCTTT. This sequence encodes CASSFGTTTQAFF. The full variable domain, with the rest looked up from reference TRBV9 and TRBJ1-1, is DSGVTQTPKHLITATGQRVTLRCSPRSGDLSVYWYQQSLDQGLQFLIQYYNGEERAKGNILERFSAQQFPDLHSELNLSSLELGDSALYFCASSFGTTTQAFFGQGTRLTVV.

The chain has TRBV7-8 and TRBJ2-5; 9 bases line up with TRBD2. This CDR3 is built from 14 residues. The germline gives CDR1 SGHVS, CDR2 FQNEAQ. With 5 bases clipped from V and 5 bases from J, the junction kept 6 bases outside the gene matches. CDR3 sequence: CASSPGTSRETQYF. CDR3 nucleotides: TGTGCCAGCAGCCCCGGGACTAGCAGGGAGACCCAGTACTTC.

This clone was observed a few times. The J gene is TRBJ2-7, the V gene TRBV29-1; possibly TRBD2 for D (6 bases). The CDR3 runs 11 residues. V was shortened by 7 bases and J by 6 bases, with 13 bases between the two germline ends. The germline gives CDR1 SQVTM, CDR2 ANQGSEA. In DNA, the CDR3 is TGCAGCGCACGACTAGTCGGCGAGCAGTACTTC. Translating it yields CSARLVGEQYF.

The CDR3 region has the DNA TGTGCCAGCAGCTACGACAGGGACACCGGGGAGCTGTTTTTT. Translating gives CASSYDRDTGELFF. The chain uses TRBV9 and TRBJ2-2; 7 bases map to TRBD1. The germline V gene has CDR1 SGDLS and CDR2 YYNGEE. V shed 4 bases, J shed 3 bases, and the junction held 3 bases outside the gene matches. The length of the CDR3 is 14 residues.

To note about this clone: This sample also contains other DNA sequences that code for the same CDR3. The rearrangement links TRBV28 to TRBJ2-7; D might be TRBD1 (6 bases). The CDR3 covers 13 residues. Per the germline V gene, CDR1 is MDHEN and CDR2 is SYDVKM. V was cut by 8 bases and J by 2 bases, with 13 bases left in between. The chain's CDR3 is CASSRGGTYEQYF. The DNA for the CDR3 is TGTGCCAGCTCCCGAGGGGGTACCTACGAGCAGTACTTC. Complete variable domain (other parts from reference TRBV28 and TRBJ2-7): DVKVTQSSRYLVKRTGEKVFLECVQDMDHENMFWYRQDPGLGLRLIYFSYDVKMKEKGDIPEGYSVSREKKERFSLILESASTNQTSMYLCASSRGGTYEQYFGPGTRLTVT.

V and J are TRBV3-1 (or the pseudogene TRBV3-2) and TRBJ2-1; perhaps TRBD1 as D (5 bases). Germline V CDR1 and CDR2: LGHDT, YNNKEL (reference sequence). Trimming shortened V by 4 bases and J by 6 bases, and 22 bases separated the two germline ends. CDR3 length: 17 residues. CDR3 DNA: TGTGCCAGCAGCCCCTTCCAAAGGGCAGGGAATGGCAATGAGCAGTTCTTC. As protein: CASSPFQRAGNGNEQFF.

This clone was observed once. V usage is TRBV7-2 and J usage is TRBJ1-4; the D gene is possibly TRBD1 (5 bases). Germline CDR1 SGHTA, CDR2 FQGNSA. Trimming stripped 4 bases from V and 8 bases from J, with 14 bases between. This CDR3 has 14 amino acids. The CDR3 coding sequence is TGTGCCAGCAGCTCCACACGGGCAGGGGAAAAACTGTTTTTT. It is translated as CASSSTRAGEKLFF.

V gene TRBV4-1 combines with J gene TRBJ2-5; 7 bases fit TRBD1. The germline CDR1 and CDR2 sequences are MGHRA and YSYEKL. V lost 1 base and J lost 2; bases outside the gene matches: 7. The CDR3 extends over 16 amino acids. The CDR3 DNA reads TGCGCCAGCAGCCAAGCGGTCGGGACAGTACAAGAGACCCAGTACTTC. Protein sequence: CASSQAVGTVQETQYF.

This clone was seen a single time. This chain connects TRBV3-1 (or the pseudogene TRBV3-2) to TRBJ2-7, with 8 bases identical to TRBD1. Germline CDR1 is LGHDT and CDR2 is YNNKEL (reference sequence). The trim removed 4 bases at V and 2 bases at J, leaving 4 bases unmatched. The CDR3 runs 14 residues. CDR3 DNA: TGTGCCAGCAGCCCCTCACAGGGGGCCTACGAGCAGTACTTC. It codes for CASSPSQGAYEQYF.

The chain joins TRBV7-4 to TRBJ2-1; TRBD1 might be the D (5 bases). Trimming shortened V by 6 bases and J by 13 bases, and 13 bases separated the two germline ends. Germline V gives CDR1 SGHVT, CDR2 SQSDAQ. This CDR3 comprises 11 residues. CDR3 sequence: CASSPKGHQFF. As DNA, the CDR3 is TGTGCCAGCAGTCCTAAGGGGCATCAGTTCTTC.

The chain carries TRBV15 and TRBJ2-1; TRBD2 aligns across 8 bases. Germline V CDR1 and CDR2: LNHNV, YYDKDF (reference sequence). The CDR3 contains 14 residues. V lost 0 bases and J lost 9; bases outside the gene matches: 4. Here the CDR3 reads CATSRDRGRLEQFF. In DNA form, the CDR3 reads TGTGCCACCAGCAGAGATCGCGGGAGGCTTGAGCAGTTCTTC.

This clone was recorded a few times. The chain joins TRBV19 to TRBJ2-1; D gene unclear. The CDR3 length is 13 residues. Trimming stripped 3 bases from V and 9 bases from J, with 12 bases between. CDR1 LNHDA and CDR2 SQIVND come from the germline V gene (reference sequence). The CDR3: CASSIGPTFEQFF. CDR3 nucleotides: TGTGCCAGTAGTATCGGTCCGACATTTGAGCAGTTCTTC.

The CDR3 sequence: CASTRRSPHETQYF. CDR3 in DNA: TGTGCCAGCACCCGTAGAAGTCCCCACGAGACCCAGTACTTC. J is TRBJ2-5 and V is TRBV7-2; the D is unclear. The CDR3 runs 14 residues. Deletions cut 7 bases from V and 5 bases from J, with 17 bases between. CDR1 and CDR2 from the germline V gene are SGHTA and FQGNSA.

This chain links TRBV28 with TRBJ2-1; 8 nucleotides match TRBD2. The germline V gene encodes CDR1 MDHEN and CDR2 SYDVKM. The trim removed 5 bases at V and 8 bases at J, leaving 20 bases unmatched. This CDR3 comprises 18 residues. CDR3 coding DNA: TGTGCCAGCAGTCCCTGGGCCGGTAGGACTAGCAGAAGGGATGAGCAGTTCTTC. This sequence encodes CASSPWAGRTSRRDEQFF.

The table lists this clone with a few counts. The chain uses TRBV7-6 and TRBJ2-7, with TRBD1 identical over 10 bases. The CDR3 runs 13 residues. The germline gives CDR1 SGHVS, CDR2 FNYEAQ. J lost 9 bases, V lost 0 bases, and 2 bases had no gene match. CDR3 coding DNA: TGTGCCAGCAGCTTAGCGCGGGACAGGGGGCAGTACTTC. Translating gives CASSLARDRGQYF.